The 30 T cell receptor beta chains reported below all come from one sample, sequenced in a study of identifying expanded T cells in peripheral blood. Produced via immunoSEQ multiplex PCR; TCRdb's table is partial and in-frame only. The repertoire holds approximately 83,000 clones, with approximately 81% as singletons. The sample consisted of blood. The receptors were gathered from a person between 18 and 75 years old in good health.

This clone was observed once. The CDR3 reads CASSPLVNRAAGNTIYF. In DNA, the CDR3 is TGTGCCAGCTCACCATTAGTTAACAGGGCGGCCGGAAACACCATATATTTT. The J gene is TRBJ1-3, the V gene TRBV18, with D tentatively TRBD1 (6 bases). This CDR3 spans 17 amino acids. In germline, CDR1 is KGHSH, CDR2 LQKENI. Trimming removed 2 bases from V and 4 bases from J, with 18 bases in between.

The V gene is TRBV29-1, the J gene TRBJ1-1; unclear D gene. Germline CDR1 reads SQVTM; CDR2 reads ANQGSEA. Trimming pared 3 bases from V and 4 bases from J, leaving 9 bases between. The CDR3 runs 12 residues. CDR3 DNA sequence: TGCAGCGTTGAGGTAATTTCCACTGAAGCTTTCTTT. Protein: CSVEVISTEAFF.

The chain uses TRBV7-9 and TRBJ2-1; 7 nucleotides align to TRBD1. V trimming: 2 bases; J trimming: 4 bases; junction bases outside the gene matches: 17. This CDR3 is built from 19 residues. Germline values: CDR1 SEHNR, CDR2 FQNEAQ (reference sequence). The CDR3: CASSLLIGLWDSEYNEQFF. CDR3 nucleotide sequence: TGTGCCAGCAGCTTATTAATCGGTCTCTGGGACAGCGAATACAATGAGCAGTTCTTC.

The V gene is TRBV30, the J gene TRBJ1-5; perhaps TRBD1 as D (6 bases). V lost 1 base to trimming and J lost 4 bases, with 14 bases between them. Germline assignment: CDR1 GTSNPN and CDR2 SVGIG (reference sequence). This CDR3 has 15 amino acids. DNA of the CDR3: TGTGCCTGGAGTGCAGAGGGGGTGTTGAATCAGCCCCAGCATTTT. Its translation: CAWSAEGVLNQPQHF.

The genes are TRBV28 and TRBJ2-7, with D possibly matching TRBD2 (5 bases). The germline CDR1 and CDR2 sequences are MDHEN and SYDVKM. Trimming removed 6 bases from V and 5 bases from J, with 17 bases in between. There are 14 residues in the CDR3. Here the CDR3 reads CASRPTSSGNEQYF. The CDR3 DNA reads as TGTGCCAGCAGGCCGACCTCCTCGGGAAACGAGCAGTACTTC.

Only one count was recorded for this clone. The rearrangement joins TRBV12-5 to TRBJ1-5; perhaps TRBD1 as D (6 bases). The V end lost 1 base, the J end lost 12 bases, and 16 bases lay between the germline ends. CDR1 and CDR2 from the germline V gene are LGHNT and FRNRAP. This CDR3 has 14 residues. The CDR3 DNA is TGTGCTAGTGGTTTGGAAGGGGGGCAGGGCGGCCAGCATTTT. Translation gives CASGLEGGQGGQHF.

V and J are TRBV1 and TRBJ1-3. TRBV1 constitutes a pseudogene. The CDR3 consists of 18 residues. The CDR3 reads CTSSQGGVGGPSGNTIYF. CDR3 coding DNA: TGCACCAGCAGCCAAGGCGGGGTTGGTGGTCCCTCTGGAAACACCATATATTTT.

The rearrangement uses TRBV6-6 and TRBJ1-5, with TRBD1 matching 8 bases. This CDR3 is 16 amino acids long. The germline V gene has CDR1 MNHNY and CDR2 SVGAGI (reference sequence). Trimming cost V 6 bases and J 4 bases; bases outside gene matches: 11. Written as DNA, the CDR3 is TGTGCCAGCAGGCCCCAGGGGGCGCGCGGAAATCAGCCCCAGCATTTT. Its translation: CASRPQGARGNQPQHF.

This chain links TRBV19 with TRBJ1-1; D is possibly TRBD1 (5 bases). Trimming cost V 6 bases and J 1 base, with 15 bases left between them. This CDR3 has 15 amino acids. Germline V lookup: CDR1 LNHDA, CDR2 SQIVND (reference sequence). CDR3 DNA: TGTGCCAGTAGGGACAACAGGCGACGGAACACTGAAGCTTTCTTT. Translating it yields CASRDNRRRNTEAFF.

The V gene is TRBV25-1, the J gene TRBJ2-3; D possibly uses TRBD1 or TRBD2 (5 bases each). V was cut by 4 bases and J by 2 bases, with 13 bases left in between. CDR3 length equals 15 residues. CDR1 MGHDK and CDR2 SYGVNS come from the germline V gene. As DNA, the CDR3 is TGTGCCAGCAGTGTACCGGGACCGGCCACAGATACGCAGTATTTT. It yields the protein CASSVPGPATDTQYF. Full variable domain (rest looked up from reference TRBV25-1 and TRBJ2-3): EADIYQTPRYLVIGTGKKITLECSQTMGHDKMYWYQQDPGMELHLIHYSYGVNSTEKGDLSSESTVSRIRTEHFPLTLESARPSHTSQYLCASSVPGPATDTQYFGPGTRLTVL.

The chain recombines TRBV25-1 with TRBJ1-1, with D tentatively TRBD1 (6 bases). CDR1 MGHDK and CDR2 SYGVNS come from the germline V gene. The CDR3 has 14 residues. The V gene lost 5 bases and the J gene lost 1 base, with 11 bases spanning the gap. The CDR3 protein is CASSLGQKNTEAFF. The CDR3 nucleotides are TGTGCCAGCAGTCTAGGACAGAAGAACACTGAAGCTTTCTTT. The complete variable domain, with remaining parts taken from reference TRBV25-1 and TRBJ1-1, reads EADIYQTPRYLVIGTGKKITLECSQTMGHDKMYWYQQDPGMELHLIHYSYGVNSTEKGDLSSESTVSRIRTEHFPLTLESARPSHTSQYLCASSLGQKNTEAFFGQGTRLTVV.

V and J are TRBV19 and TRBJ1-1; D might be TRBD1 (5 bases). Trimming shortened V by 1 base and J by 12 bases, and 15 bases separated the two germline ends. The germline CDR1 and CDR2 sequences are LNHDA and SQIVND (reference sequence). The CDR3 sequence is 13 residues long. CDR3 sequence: CASSIGQRRASFF. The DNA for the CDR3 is TGTGCCAGTAGTATAGGACAGAGGAGGGCGTCTTTCTTT.

This chain's CDR3 is CASRQGAKNIQYF. The CDR3 bases are TGTGCCAGTAGACAGGGAGCCAAAAACATTCAGTACTTC. The V and J genes are TRBV19 and TRBJ2-4; a weak D match, TRBD1 (6 bases). Trimming pared 6 bases from V and 0 bases from J, leaving 6 bases between. The CDR3 is made up of 13 amino acids. Per the germline V gene, CDR1 is LNHDA and CDR2 is SQIVND (reference sequence).

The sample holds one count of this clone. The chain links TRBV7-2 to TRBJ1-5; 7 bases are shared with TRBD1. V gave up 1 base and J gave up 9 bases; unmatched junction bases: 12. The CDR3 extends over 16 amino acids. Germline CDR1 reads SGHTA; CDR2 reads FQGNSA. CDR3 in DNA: TGTGCCAGCAGCTTAGGAGGTTCCGCAGGGGGATGGCCCCAGCATTTT. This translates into CASSLGGSAGGWPQHF. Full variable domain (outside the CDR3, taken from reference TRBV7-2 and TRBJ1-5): GAGVSQSPSNKVTEKGKDVELRCDPISGHTALYWYRQSLGQGLEFLIYFQGNSAPDKSGLPSDRFSAERTGGSVSTLTIQRTQQEDSAVYLCASSLGGSAGGWPQHFGDGTRLSIL.

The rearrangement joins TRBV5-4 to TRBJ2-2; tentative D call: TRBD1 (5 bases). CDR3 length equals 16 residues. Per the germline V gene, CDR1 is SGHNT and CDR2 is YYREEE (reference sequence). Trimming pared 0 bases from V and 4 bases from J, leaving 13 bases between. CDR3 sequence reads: CASSLAVTTVTGELFF. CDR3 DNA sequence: TGTGCCAGCAGCTTGGCGGTGACGACAGTCACCGGGGAGCTGTTTTTT.

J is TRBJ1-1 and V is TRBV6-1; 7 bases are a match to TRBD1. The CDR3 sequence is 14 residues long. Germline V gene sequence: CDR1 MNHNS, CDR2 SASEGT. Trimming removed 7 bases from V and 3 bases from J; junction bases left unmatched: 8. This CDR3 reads CASKGQNRHTEAFF. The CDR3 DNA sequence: TGTGCCAGCAAGGGACAGAATAGACACACTGAAGCTTTCTTT.

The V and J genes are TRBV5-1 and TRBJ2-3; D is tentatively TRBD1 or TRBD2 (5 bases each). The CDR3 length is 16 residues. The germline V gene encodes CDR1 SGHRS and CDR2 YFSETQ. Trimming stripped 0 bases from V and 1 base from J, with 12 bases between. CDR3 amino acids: CASSLGGRGRTDTQYF. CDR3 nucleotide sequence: TGCGCCAGCAGCTTGGGTGGTCGGGGACGCACAGATACGCAGTATTTT. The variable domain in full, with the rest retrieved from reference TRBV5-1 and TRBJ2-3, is KAGVTQTPRYLIKTRGQQVTLSCSPISGHRSVSWYQQTPGQGLQFLFEYFSETQRNKGNFPGRFSGRQFSNSRSEMNVSTLELGDSALYLCASSLGGRGRTDTQYFGPGTRLTVL.

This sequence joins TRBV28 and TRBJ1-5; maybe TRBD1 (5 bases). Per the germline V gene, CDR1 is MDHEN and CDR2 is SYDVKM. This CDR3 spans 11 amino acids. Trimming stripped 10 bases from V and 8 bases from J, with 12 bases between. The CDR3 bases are TGTGCCACCTCAGGGAAAAAGCCCCAGCATTTT. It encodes CATSGKKPQHF.

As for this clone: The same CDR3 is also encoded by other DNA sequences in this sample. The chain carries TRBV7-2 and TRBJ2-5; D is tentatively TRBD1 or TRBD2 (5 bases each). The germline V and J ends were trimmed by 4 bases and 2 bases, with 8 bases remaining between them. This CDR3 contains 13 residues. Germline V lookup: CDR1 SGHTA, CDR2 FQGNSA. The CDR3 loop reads CASSSGPQETQYF. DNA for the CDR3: TGTGCCAGCAGCTCGGGACCACAAGAGACCCAGTACTTC.

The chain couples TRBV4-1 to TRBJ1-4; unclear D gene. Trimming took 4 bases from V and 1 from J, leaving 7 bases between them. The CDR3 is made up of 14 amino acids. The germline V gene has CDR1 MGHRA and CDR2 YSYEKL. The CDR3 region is CASSLILTNEKLFF. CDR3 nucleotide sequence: TGCGCCAGCAGCCTTATTTTAACTAATGAAAAACTGTTTTTT.

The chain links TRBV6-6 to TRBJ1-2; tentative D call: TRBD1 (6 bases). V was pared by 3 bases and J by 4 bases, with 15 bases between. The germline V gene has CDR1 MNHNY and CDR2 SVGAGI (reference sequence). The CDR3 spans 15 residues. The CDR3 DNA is TGTGCCAGCAGTTATACCAGGACAGCGCGCTATGGCTACACCTTC. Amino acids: CASSYTRTARYGYTF.

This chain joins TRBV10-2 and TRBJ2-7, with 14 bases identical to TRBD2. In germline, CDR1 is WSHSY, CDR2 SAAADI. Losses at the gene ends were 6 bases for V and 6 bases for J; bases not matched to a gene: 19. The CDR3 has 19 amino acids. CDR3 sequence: CASSLPQGLAGGRSGEQYF. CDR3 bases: TGCGCCAGCAGCCTTCCCCAAGGACTAGCGGGGGGCCGAAGTGGCGAGCAGTACTTC.

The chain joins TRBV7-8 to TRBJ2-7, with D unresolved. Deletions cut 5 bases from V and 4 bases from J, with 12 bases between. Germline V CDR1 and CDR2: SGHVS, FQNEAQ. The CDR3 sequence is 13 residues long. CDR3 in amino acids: CASSLSVEYEQYF. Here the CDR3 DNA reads TGTGCCAGCAGCCTCAGCGTGGAATACGAGCAGTACTTC.

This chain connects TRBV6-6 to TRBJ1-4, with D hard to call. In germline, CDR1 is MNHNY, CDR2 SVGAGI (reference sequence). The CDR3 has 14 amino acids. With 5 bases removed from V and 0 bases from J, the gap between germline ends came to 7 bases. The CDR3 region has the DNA TGTGCCAGCAGTCAAGTCGCAACTAATGAAAAACTGTTTTTT. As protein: CASSQVATNEKLFF.

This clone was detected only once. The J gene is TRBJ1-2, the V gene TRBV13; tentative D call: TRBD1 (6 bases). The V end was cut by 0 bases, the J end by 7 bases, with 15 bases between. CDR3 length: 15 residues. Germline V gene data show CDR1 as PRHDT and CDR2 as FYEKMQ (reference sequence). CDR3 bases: TGTGCCAGCAGCTTAGGGGACAGACCTTCTCCTGGCTACACCTTC. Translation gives CASSLGDRPSPGYTF.

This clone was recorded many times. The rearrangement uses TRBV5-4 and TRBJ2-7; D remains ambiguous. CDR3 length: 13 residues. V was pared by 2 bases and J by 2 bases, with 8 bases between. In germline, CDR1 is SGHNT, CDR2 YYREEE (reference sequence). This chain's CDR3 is CASSFGSTYEQYF. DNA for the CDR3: TGTGCCAGCAGCTTTGGCTCAACCTACGAGCAGTACTTC.

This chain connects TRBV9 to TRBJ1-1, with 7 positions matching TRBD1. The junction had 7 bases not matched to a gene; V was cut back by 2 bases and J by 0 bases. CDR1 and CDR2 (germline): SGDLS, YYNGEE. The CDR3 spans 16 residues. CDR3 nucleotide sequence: TGTGCCAGCAGCGTGGCCACAGGGGTTCTGAACACTGAAGCTTTCTTT. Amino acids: CASSVATGVLNTEAFF.

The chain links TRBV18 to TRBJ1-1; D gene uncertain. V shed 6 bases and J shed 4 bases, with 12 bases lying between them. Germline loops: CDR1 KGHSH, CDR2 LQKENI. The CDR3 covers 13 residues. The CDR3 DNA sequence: TGTGCCAGCTCCCTCCAAATGGGCACTGAAGCTTTCTTT. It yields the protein CASSLQMGTEAFF.

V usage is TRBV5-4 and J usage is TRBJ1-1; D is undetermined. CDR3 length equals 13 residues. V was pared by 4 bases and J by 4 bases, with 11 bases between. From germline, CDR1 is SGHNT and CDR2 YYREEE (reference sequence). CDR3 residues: CASSPLSATEAFF. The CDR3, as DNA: TGTGCCAGCAGCCCTTTGAGTGCCACTGAAGCTTTCTTT.

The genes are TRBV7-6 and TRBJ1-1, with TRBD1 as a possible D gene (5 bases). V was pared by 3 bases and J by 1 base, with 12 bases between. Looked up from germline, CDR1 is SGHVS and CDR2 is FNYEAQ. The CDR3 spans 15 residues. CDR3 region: CASSFLSGQNTEAFF. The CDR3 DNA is TGTGCCAGCAGCTTCCTTTCAGGGCAGAACACTGAAGCTTTCTTT.